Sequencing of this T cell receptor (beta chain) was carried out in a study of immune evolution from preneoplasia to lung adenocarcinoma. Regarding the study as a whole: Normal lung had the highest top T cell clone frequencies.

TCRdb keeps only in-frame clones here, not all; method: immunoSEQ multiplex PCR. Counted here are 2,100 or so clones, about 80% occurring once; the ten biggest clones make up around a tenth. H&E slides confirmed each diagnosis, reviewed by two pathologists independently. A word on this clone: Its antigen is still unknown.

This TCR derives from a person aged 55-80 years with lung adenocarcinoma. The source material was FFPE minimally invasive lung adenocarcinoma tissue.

The CDR3 protein is CASSLTGRTTNEKLFF. The CDR3 DNA reads TGTGCCAGCAGTTTGACAGGCAGAACAACTAATGAAAAACTGTTTTTT. The chain carries TRBV28 and TRBJ1-4, with D possibly being TRBD1 (6 bases). The CDR3 is 16 amino acids. Germline loops: CDR1 MDHEN, CDR2 SYDVKM. V lost 3 bases, J lost 0 bases, and 11 bases lay in between.